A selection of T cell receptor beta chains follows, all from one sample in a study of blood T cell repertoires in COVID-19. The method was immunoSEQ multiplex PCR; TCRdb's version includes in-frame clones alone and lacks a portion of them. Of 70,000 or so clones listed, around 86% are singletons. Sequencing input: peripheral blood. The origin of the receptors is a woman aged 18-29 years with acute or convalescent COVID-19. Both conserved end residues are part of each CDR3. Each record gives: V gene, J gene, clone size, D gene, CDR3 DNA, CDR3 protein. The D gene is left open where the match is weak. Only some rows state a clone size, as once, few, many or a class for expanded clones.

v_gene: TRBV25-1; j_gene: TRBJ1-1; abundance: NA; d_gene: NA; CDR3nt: TGTGCCAGCAGTGAATATTCGGACAGACCTTTCTTT; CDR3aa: CASSEYSDRPFF
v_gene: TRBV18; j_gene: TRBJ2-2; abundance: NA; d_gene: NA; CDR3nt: TGTGCCAGCTCACCTCGCCAGGGTGATGCCGGGGAGCTGTTTTTT; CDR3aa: CASSPRQGDAGELFF
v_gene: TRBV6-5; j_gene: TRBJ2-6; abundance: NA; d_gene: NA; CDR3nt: TGTGCCAGCGTCGGGCGGGTCAGTGGGGCCAACGTCCTGACTTTC; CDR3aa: CASVGRVSGANVLTF
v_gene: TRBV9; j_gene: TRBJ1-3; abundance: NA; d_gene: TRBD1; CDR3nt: TGTGCCAGCAGCCCCGACAGGGGTGTAAACACCATATATTTT; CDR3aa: CASSPDRGVNTIYF
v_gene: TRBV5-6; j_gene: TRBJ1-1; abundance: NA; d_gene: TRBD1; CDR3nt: TGTGCCAGCAGCTTGGGGGGGACAGGGAACACTGAAGCTTTCTTT; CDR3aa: CASSLGGTGNTEAFF
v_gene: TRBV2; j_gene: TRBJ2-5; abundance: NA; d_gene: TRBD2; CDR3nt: TGTGCCAGCAGTGAAATCGGGAGGGGGGTGCAAGAGACCCAGTACTTC; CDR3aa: CASSEIGRGVQETQYF
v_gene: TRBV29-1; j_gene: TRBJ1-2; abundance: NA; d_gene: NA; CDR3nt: TGCAGCGTTGAAGGAGACACGCCATATGGCTACACCTTC; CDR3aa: CSVEGDTPYGYTF
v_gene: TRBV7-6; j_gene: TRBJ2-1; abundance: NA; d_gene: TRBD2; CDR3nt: TGTGCCAGCAGCTTAGGGGTTAGCGGGATCTACAATGAGCAGTTCTTC; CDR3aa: CASSLGVSGIYNEQFF
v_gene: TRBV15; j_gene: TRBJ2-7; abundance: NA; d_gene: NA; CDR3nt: TGTGCCACCAGCACGGGGTTCACCTACGAGCAGTACTTC; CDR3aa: CATSTGFTYEQYF
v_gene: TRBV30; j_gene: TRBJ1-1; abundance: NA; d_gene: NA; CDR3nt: TGTGCCTGGGGACAGACGGGGAACACTGAAGCTTTCTTT; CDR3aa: CAWGQTGNTEAFF
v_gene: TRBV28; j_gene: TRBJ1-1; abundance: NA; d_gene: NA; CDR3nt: TGTGCCAGCAGTTTATGGGCAGGGGCCATGAACACTGAAGCTTTCTTT; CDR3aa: CASSLWAGAMNTEAFF
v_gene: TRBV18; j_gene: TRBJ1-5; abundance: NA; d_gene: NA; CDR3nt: TGTGCCAGCTCACAAGCCCGGGATCAATTGGGTCAGCCCCAGCATTTT; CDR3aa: CASSQARDQLGQPQHF
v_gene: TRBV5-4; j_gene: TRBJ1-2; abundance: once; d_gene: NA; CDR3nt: TGTGCCAGCAGCTTGGACAGGCCCGGCTATGGCTACACCTTC; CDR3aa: CASSLDRPGYGYTF
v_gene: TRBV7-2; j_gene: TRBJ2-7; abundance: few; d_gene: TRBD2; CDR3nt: TGTGCCAGCAGCGTCCATCGGACTAGCGGCTCCTACGAGCAGTACTTC; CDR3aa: CASSVHRTSGSYEQYF